This TCR beta chain was sequenced for a study of control samples from healthy donors and cancer patients. Here immunoSEQ multiplex PCR was the method, and the copy in TCRdb shows in-frame clones only, minus some. The data hold 100,000 to 150,000 clones, with roughly 90% observed a single time. V lost 1 base and J 3 bases, leaving 8 bases between the germline ends. This CDR3 has 14 residues. Germline CDR1 SGDLS, CDR2 YYNGEE. The sample consisted of blood. The receptor was derived from a young man in good health. The chain carries TRBV9 and TRBJ1-3; tentatively, D is TRBD1 (6 bases). CDR3 protein: CASSVQGNGNTIYF. The CDR3 region has the DNA TGTGCCAGCAGCGTACAGGGGAATGGAAACACCATATATTTT.